The clone carrying this T cell receptor beta chain has a single count. Amplified regions were TCR beta CDR3 sequences from RNA transcripts. TCR CDR3 underwent first-round RT-PCR with the HTBI primer set. TCRdb reanalysed the multiplex PCR reads using MiXCR and keeps one entry per CDR3 protein. The sample has about 540,000 distinct CDR3 sequences; about 45% are singletons. This record comes from a study of T cells in Graves' hyperthyroidism and ophthalmopathy. The V gene's germline CDR1 is DFQATT and CDR2 SNEGSKA (reference sequence). This CDR3 is 18 amino acids long. With V trimmed by 3 bases and J by 5 bases, 11 bases remained unmatched.

This rearrangement joins TRBV20-1 to TRBJ2-1; TRBD2 agrees at 15 bases. Sequencing used peripheral blood or thyroid tissue (not recorded which). The TCR sequence derives from a young woman with Graves' hyperthyroidism. CDR3 amino acids: CSARGTSGRWAPHNEQFF. The DNA for the CDR3 is TGCAGTGCTAGGGGGACTAGCGGGAGGTGGGCCCCCCACAATGAGCAGTTCTTC.